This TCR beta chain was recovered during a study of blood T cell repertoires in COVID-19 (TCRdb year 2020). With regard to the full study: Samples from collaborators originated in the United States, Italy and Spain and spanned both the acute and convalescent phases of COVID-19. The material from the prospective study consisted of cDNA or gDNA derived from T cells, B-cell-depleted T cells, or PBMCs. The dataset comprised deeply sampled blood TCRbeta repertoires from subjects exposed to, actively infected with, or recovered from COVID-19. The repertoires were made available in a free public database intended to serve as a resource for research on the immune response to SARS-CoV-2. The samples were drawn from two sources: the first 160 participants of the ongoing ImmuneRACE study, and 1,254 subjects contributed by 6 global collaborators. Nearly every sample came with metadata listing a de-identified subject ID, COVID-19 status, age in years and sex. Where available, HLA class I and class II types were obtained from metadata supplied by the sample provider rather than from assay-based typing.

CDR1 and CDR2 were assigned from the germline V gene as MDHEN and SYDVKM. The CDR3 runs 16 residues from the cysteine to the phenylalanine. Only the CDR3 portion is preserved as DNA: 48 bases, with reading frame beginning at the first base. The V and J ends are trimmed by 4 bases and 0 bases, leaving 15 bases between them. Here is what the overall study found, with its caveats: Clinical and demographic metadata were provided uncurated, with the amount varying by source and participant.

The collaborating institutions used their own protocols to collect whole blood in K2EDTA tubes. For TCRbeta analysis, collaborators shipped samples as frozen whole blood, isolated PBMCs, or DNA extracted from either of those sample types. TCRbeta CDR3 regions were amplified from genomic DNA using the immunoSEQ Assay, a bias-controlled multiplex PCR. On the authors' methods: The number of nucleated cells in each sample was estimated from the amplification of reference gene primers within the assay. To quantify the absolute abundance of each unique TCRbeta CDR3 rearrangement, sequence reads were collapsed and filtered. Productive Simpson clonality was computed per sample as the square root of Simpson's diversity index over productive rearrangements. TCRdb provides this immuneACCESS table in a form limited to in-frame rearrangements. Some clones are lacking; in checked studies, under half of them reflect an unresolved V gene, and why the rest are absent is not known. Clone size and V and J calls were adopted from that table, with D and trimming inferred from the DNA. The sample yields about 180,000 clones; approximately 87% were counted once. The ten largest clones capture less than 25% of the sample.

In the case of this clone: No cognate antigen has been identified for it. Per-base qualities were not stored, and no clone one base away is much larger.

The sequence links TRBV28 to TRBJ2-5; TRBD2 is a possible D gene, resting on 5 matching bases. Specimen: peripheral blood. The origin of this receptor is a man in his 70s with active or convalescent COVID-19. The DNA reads TGTGCCAGCAGTTCCGGGATCACCAGTGACCAAGAGACCCAGTACTTC. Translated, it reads CASSSGITSDQETQYF. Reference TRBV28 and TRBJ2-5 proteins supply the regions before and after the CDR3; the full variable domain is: DVKVTQSSRYLVKRTGEKVFLECVQDMDHENMFWYRQDPGLGLRLIYFSYDVKMKEKGDIPEGYSVSREKKERFSLILESASTNQTSMYLCASSSGITSDQETQYFGPGTRLLVL.